These 20 T cell receptor beta chains originate from one sample sequenced in a study of T cells in Graves' hyperthyroidism and ophthalmopathy. Authors of the study amplified TCR beta CDR3 regions from RNA transcripts. Carried out on the TCR CDR3, a first-round RT-PCR used the HTBI primer set. TCRdb recomputed calls from the multiplex PCR reads with MiXCR, one row per CDR3 protein. This table has under 350,000 distinct CDR3 sequences, more than 10% appearing once. The sample comprised blood. The receptors here all came from a woman aged 25-40 years with Graves' hyperthyroidism that later progressed to Graves' ophthalmopathy.

This clonotype was observed at least ten times. The chain is built from TRBV27 and TRBJ1-2; TRBD1 agrees at 10 bases. The CDR3 is 17 residues long. V was clipped by 4 bases and J by 0 bases; unmatched bases: 8. Germline V CDR1 and CDR2: MNHEY, SMNVEV (reference sequence). This CDR3 is CASSSQTGGYTNYGYTF. CDR3 DNA sequence: TGTGCCAGCAGTTCCCAGACAGGGGGCTATACTAACTATGGCTACACCTTC.

This clonotype has a count of ten or more. DNA of the CDR3: TGTGCCAGCAGCCCAGATAAGTTGGGGCGAGAGACCCAGTACTTC. Amino acids: CASSPDKLGRETQYF. The V gene is TRBV7-9, the J gene TRBJ2-5, with D maybe TRBD1 (5 bases). The germline V and J ends were trimmed by 5 bases and 4 bases, with 17 bases remaining between them. This CDR3 is built from 15 residues. In germline, CDR1 is SEHNR, CDR2 FQNEAQ (reference sequence).

Many counts were recorded for this clonotype. The chain uses TRBV5-1 and TRBJ1-2; D is unresolved. V lost 4 bases and J lost 2, with 6 bases in between. Germline V gives CDR1 SGHRS, CDR2 YFSETQ. CDR3 length: 12 residues. The CDR3 DNA is TGCGCCAGCAGCCCGGACAACTATGGCTACACCTTC. This translates into CASSPDNYGYTF.

This clonotype was seen more than once but under ten times. This sequence joins TRBV4-2 and TRBJ2-1; TRBD2 agrees at 11 bases. V lost 0 bases to trimming and J lost 5 bases; unmatched junction nucleotides: 6. The germline CDR1 and CDR2 sequences are LGHNA and YNFKEQ. This CDR3 region has 17 residues. The CDR3 protein is CASSQDSPGLADNEQFF. The CDR3, as DNA: TGTGCCAGCAGCCAAGATTCTCCGGGACTAGCGGACAATGAGCAGTTCTTC.

The rearrangement joins TRBV11-2 to TRBJ2-3; 11 positions agree with TRBD2. The CDR3 sequence is 17 residues long. Germline loops: CDR1 SGHAT, CDR2 FQNNGV. The J segment lost 3 bases and the V segment lost 5 bases, leaving 10 bases of the junction unmatched. The CDR3 sequence: CASSLPPGLAETDTQYF. The CDR3 region has the DNA TGTGCCAGCAGCCTCCCTCCGGGACTAGCGGAAACAGATACGCAGTATTTT.

About this clonotype: A read error is possible here, since a much larger clone lies one base away. The conserved closing phenylalanine or tryptophan is absent in this CDR3, likely reflecting a read error. The chain couples TRBV12-3 or TRBV12-4 to TRBJ1-3; 7 bases are a match to TRBD1. The V and J ends lost 5 bases and 2 bases, in that order; junction bases with no gene match: 9. CDR3 size: 16 residues. The CDR3 here is CASSETGARAGNTIYS. CDR3 DNA sequence: TGTGCCAGCAGTGAAACAGGGGCCCGGGCTGGAAACACCATATATTCT.

This clonotype was seen many times. The chain employs TRBV20-1 and TRBJ1-5; 8 nucleotides line up with TRBD1. The CDR3 is 16 residues long. The trim removed 3 bases at V and 0 bases at J, leaving 7 bases unmatched. Germline-derived CDR1 and CDR2 are DFQATT and SNEGSKA (reference sequence). CDR3 coding DNA: TGCAGTGCTAGGGACAGGGTCGGGTATAGCAATCAGCCCCAGCATTTT. Translated, it gives CSARDRVGYSNQPQHF.

This clonotype was counted between two and nine times. V and J are TRBV6-1 and TRBJ2-3, with 13 bases fitting TRBD2. V lost 6 bases to trimming and J lost 3 bases; unmatched junction nucleotides: 6. CDR1 and CDR2 (germline): MNHNS, SASEGT. The CDR3 has 16 amino acids. Here the CDR3 DNA reads TGTGCCAGCAGAGGGGGGACTAGCGGGAAAACAGATACGCAGTATTTT. It codes for CASRGGTSGKTDTQYF.

This clonotype was seen ten or more times. The V and J genes are TRBV6-2 or TRBV6-3 and TRBJ1-2; TRBD1 agrees at 12 bases. Losses at the gene ends were 7 bases for V and 5 bases for J; bases not matched to a gene: 11. The CDR3 has 16 amino acids. The germline CDR1 and CDR2 sequences are MNHEY and SVGEGT. This chain's CDR3 is CASKPPGTGGLYGYTF. CDR3 coding DNA: TGTGCCAGCAAACCTCCAGGGACAGGGGGCCTGTATGGCTACACCTTC.

The chain has TRBV7-3 and TRBJ2-3; unclear D gene. Looked up from germline, CDR1 is SGHTA and CDR2 is FQGTGA. CDR3 length: 16 residues. Trimming pared 3 bases from V and 3 bases from J, leaving 16 bases between. Written as DNA, the CDR3 is TGTGCCAGCAGCTTCGGGTCGAACTCACTTACAGATACGCAGTATTTT. Its protein is CASSFGSNSLTDTQYF.

The sample holds many counts of this clonotype. The rearrangement uses TRBV14 and TRBJ2-5, with 13 bases identical to TRBD2. This CDR3 comprises 19 residues. Germline V gives CDR1 SGHDN, CDR2 FVKESK. Germline trimming cut 4 bases from V and 3 bases from J; bases unmatched to any gene: 14. CDR3 loop: CASSPLWGTSGKREETQYF. The CDR3 bases are TGTGCCAGCAGCCCCCTATGGGGGACTAGCGGGAAAAGGGAAGAGACCCAGTACTTC.

In this sample, this clonotype turned up many times. The V gene is TRBV2, the J gene TRBJ1-2; 10 nucleotides match TRBD1. The V segment lost 1 base and the J segment 3 bases; nucleotides outside the gene matches: 8. CDR3 size: 17 residues. Germline CDR1 reads SNHLY; CDR2 reads FYNNEI. The CDR3 DNA follows: TGTGCCAGCAGTGAAGAGACAGGGGGCGCGGGATACTATGGCTACACCTTC. Translating it yields CASSEETGGAGYYGYTF.

This clonotype was counted a few times. CDR3 nucleotide sequence: TGTGCCAGCAGTTACATCTCGGGGTCAGGAAACACCATATATTTT. This encodes CASSYISGSGNTIYF. This chain joins TRBV6-6 and TRBJ1-3; D gene unclear. The germline CDR1 and CDR2 sequences are MNHNY and SVGAGI (reference sequence). The CDR3 runs to 15 residues. V was clipped by 2 bases and J by 4 bases, with 12 bases between them.

In this sample, this clonotype turned up many times. This chain connects TRBV5-6 to TRBJ2-3, with D uncertain. The germline CDR1 and CDR2 sequences are SGHDT and YYEEEE. The ends were cut back, 2 bases at V and 7 bases at J, with 20 bases in the middle. The CDR3 runs to 16 residues. CDR3 sequence (DNA): TGTGCCAGCAGCTTACCATCCCACTATCCAATAAATACGCAGTATTTT. It translates to CASSLPSHYPINTQYF. The full variable domain, rest sourced from reference TRBV5-6 and TRBJ2-3, is DAGVTQSPTHLIKTRGQQVTLRCSPKSGHDTVSWYQQALGQGPQFIFQYYEEEERQRGNFPDRFSGHQFPNYSSELNVNALLLGDSALYLCASSLPSHYPINTQYFGPGTRLTVL.

This clonotype was counted at least ten times. The chain uses TRBV11-2 and TRBJ1-2, with a weak D call TRBD1 (5 bases). Germline lookup yields CDR1 SGHAT and CDR2 FQNNGV. Trimming pared 2 bases from V and 0 bases from J, leaving 13 bases between. The CDR3 runs 16 residues. The CDR3 spells CASSLRGSLSNYGYTF. CDR3 sequence (DNA): TGTGCCAGCAGCTTACGGGGGTCACTTTCTAACTATGGCTACACCTTC.

The V gene is TRBV19, the J gene TRBJ2-6; 8 bases are a match to TRBD1. The V and J ends lost 6 bases and 0 bases, in that order; junction bases with no gene match: 7. Germline V gene sequence: CDR1 LNHDA, CDR2 SQIVND (reference sequence). The CDR3 consists of 17 residues. The CDR3 sequence is CASRYLDRGSGANVLTF. The CDR3 DNA is TGTGCCAGTAGATACCTAGACAGGGGCTCTGGGGCCAACGTCCTGACTTTC.

This clonotype has ten or more counts. The chain is built from TRBV6-2 or TRBV6-3 and TRBJ2-5; D not certain. Per the germline V gene, CDR1 is MNHEY and CDR2 is SVGEGT. Trimming stripped 2 bases from V and 5 bases from J, with 12 bases between. The CDR3 is 14 amino acids. The CDR3 sequence is CASSYSGKGETQYF. The CDR3 DNA reads TGTGCCAGCAGTTACAGTGGGAAAGGGGAGACCCAGTACTTC.

There are a few counts of this clonotype. This chain links TRBV19 with TRBJ2-1, with 7 bases fitting TRBD2. V was clipped by 11 bases and J by 0 bases; unmatched bases: 4. The germline CDR1 and CDR2 sequences are LNHDA and SQIVND (reference sequence). The CDR3 spans 13 residues. Here the CDR3 DNA reads TGTGCCTCGGGAGGCCGCTCCTACAATGAGCAGTTCTTC. This gives the protein CASGGRSYNEQFF.

This clonotype was counted at least ten times. This chain joins TRBV20-1 and TRBJ2-7; 10 nucleotides line up with TRBD2. CDR1 and CDR2 from the germline V gene are DFQATT and SNEGSKA (reference sequence). V lost 2 bases and J lost 7; bases outside the gene matches: 11. The CDR3 is 15 residues long. CDR3 protein: CSARRPLAGAGEQYF. The CDR3 coding sequence is TGCAGTGCTAGACGGCCGCTAGCGGGAGCGGGAGAGCAGTACTTC.

This clonotype was counted ten times or more. V is TRBV7-3 and J is TRBJ2-2; D gene ambiguous. V was clipped by 3 bases and J by 6 bases, with 5 bases between them. Germline lookup yields CDR1 SGHTA and CDR2 FQGTGA. The CDR3 length is 12 residues. The CDR3 loop is CASSLVPGELFF. CDR3 bases: TGTGCCAGCAGCTTGGTTCCCGGGGAGCTGTTTTTT.